The entry below gives a single T cell receptor (beta chain) sequence along with its context. Ten or more counts support this clonotype. The antigen it binds to is not known. Base quality data are lacking; no much larger clone is found one base away. The data stem from a study of regulatory T cells in long-lasting Graves disease listed by TCRdb under 2021. General notes on the study: To count as having persistent Graves' disease, a patient had to have received antithyroid drug treatment for over 5 years with TSH receptor autoantibodies remaining persistently positive. The study took place in China and was registered as a clinical trial. Persistent Graves' disease patients were compared with newly diagnosed Graves' disease patients by peripheral blood TCR sequencing and RNA sequencing. A total of some 33 samples were covered by TCR sequencing, comprising 13 persistent and some 20 newly diagnosed Graves' disease patients. In the clinical cohort, patients with persistent Graves' disease had used antithyroid drugs for an average of around ten years. Points the paper makes about the study in general: Sequencing and analysis were restricted to the TCR beta chain. Peripheral blood alone was examined, since thyroid tissue, which constituted the primary lesion, could not be accessed. More public clonotypes were shared among persistent patients (roughly 3,000) than among newly diagnosed patients (roughly 1,000). The small sample size was acknowledged by the authors as a limitation that may reduce accuracy. Persistent Graves' disease patients showed lower TCR Shannon entropy and fewer highly expanded clones than newly diagnosed patients, suggesting clonal expansion. Preferential use of TRBV28, TRBJ1-2 and TRBJ2-5 was observed in persistent disease, whereas TRBV20-1 and TRBJ2-1 were favored in newly diagnosed disease.

Library method: multiplex PCR. TCRdb shows the sequencer as Illumina HiSeq 4000. iRepertoire HTBI primers and Arm-PCR amplification of CDR3 regions were used to construct TCR beta libraries. Before sequencing, the PCR products went through gel purification. As for the original processing: Across samples, about 63 TRBV and 15 or so TRBJ segments were identified and used for gene usage analysis of CDR3 amino acid clonotypes. Filtered high-quality paired reads were merged into contigs using COPE and FqMerger. Contigs were aligned with BLAST to IMGT TRBV, TRBD and TRBJ reference genes, and CDR3 was defined per IMGT. Any clonotype with a frequency above 0.1% was classified as a highly expanded clone. Shannon entropy served as the measure of repertoire diversity, while the Gini coefficient captured V-J evenness. A clonotype found in more than one individual was treated as public. TCRdb's own reprocessing of the public reads used fastp at Q25 and MiXCR and kept productive beta chains. Every distinct CDR3 protein forms one entry, paired with its most common genes and DNA. TCRdb's processing, not the study's, gives the V and J calls here. Across this sample there are 300,000 to 400,000 distinct CDR3 sequences, with roughly a fifth seen only once. Of the sample, about 29% is held by the ten largest clones.

Reading the label with the study, this specimen's time point is: persistent/refractory GD, antithyroid drugs over 5 years with positive TRAb. For both TCR sequencing and RNA sequencing, RNA was extracted from PBMCs using TRIzol. The diagnosis of Graves' disease followed American Thyroid Association guidelines. Patients were recruited from an endocrinology department in Xi'an, China. From each patient, roughly 9 milliliters of peripheral blood was collected into an EDTA anticoagulant tube. Ficoll Paque Plus density gradient separation was used to isolate PBMCs, and no further T cell sorting was performed. RNA quality was checked with an Agilent 2100 Bioanalyzer and agarose gel, and concentration with a NanoDrop 2000. Trimming costs V 2 bases and J 4 bases, and their ends lie 11 bases apart. From a lookup of the germline V gene, CDR1 and CDR2 are SQVTM and ANQGSEA. From the cysteine up to the phenylalanine, the CDR3 has a length of 13 residues. Only CDR3 DNA remains: 39 bases, in frame from the first base.

The chain is assembled from TRBV29-1 and TRBJ1-1; a confident D gene designation cannot be given. Sample: peripheral blood mononuclear cells (PBMCs), taken when the disease was refractory, from a patient treated with antithyroid drugs. This receptor was obtained from a female donor with Graves disease. The DNA sequence reads TGCAGCGTTGAAAGGGATAAGGGCACTGAAGCTTTCTTT. It translates as CSVERDKGTEAFF. The full variable domain, with segments outside the CDR3 supplied by the reference TRBV29-1 and TRBJ1-1 proteins, appears as SAVISQKPSRDICQRGTSLTIQCQVDSQVTMMFWYRQQPGQSLTLIATANQGSEATYESGFVIDKFPISRPNLTFSTLTVSNMSPEDSSIYLCSVERDKGTEAFFGQGTRLTVV.